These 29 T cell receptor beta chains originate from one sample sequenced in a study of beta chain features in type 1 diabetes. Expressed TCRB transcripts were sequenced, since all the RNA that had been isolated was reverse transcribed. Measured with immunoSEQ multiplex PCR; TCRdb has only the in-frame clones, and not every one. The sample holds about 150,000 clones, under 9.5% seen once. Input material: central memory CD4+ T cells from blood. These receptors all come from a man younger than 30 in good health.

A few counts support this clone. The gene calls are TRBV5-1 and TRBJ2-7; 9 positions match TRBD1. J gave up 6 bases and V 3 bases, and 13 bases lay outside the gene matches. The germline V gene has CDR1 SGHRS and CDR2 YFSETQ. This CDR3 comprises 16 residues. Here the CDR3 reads CASSWGSKQGAGEQYF. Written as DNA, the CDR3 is TGCGCCAGCAGCTGGGGATCTAAACAGGGGGCGGGCGAGCAGTACTTC.

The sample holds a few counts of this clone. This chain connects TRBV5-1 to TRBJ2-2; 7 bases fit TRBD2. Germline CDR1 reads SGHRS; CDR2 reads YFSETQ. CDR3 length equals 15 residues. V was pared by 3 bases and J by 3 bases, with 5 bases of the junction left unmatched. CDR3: CASSWEGRDTGELFF. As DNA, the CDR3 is TGCGCCAGCAGCTGGGAGGGCAGGGACACCGGGGAGCTGTTTTTT. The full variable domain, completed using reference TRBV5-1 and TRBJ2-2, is KAGVTQTPRYLIKTRGQQVTLSCSPISGHRSVSWYQQTPGQGLQFLFEYFSETQRNKGNFPGRFSGRQFSNSRSEMNVSTLELGDSALYLCASSWEGRDTGELFFGEGSRLTVL.

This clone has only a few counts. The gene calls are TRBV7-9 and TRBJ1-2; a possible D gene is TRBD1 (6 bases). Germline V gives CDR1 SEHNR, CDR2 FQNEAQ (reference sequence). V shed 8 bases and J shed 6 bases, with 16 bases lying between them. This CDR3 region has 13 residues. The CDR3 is CASSRPGGDGYTF. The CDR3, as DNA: TGTGCCAGCTCCCGCCCGGGGGGCGATGGCTACACCTTC.

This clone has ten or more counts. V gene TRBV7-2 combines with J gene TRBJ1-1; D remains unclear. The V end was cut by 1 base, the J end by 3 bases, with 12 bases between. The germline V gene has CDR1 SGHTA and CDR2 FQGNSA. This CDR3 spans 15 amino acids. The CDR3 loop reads CASSLDSVRDTEAFF. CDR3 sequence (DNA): TGTGCCAGCAGCTTAGACTCCGTACGGGACACTGAAGCTTTCTTT.

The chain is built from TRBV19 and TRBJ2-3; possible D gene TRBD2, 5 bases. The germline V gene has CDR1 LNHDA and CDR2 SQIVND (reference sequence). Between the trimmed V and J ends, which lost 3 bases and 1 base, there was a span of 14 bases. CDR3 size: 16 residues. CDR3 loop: CASSMRIGSRTDTQYF. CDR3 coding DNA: TGTGCCAGTAGTATGCGAATTGGGAGCCGCACAGATACGCAGTATTTT.

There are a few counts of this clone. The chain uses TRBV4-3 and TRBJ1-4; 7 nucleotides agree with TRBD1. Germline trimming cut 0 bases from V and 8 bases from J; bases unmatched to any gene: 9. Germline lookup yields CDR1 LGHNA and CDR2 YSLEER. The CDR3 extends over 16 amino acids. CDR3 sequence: CASSQERGRGTEKLFF. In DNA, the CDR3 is TGCGCCAGCAGCCAAGAACGAGGCAGGGGGACGGAAAAACTGTTTTTT.

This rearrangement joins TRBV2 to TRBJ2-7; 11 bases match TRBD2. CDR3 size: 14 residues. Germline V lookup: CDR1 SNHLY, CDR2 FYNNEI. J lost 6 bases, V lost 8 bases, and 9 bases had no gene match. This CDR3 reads CASYIAGGYREQYF. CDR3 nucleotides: TGTGCCAGCTATATAGCGGGAGGGTACCGCGAGCAGTACTTC.

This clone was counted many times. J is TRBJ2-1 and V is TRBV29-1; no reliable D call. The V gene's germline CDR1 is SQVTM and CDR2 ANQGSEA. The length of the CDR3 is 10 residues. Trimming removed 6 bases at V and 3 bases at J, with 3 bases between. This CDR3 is CSVLYNEQFF. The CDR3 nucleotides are TGCAGCGTCCTCTACAATGAGCAGTTCTTC.

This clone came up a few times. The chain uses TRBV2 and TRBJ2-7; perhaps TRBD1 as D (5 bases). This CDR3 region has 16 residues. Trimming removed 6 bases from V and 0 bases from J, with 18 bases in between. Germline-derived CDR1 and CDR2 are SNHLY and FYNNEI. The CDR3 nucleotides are TGTGCCAGCAGGGAAAGACAGATAACGAGCTCCTACGAGCAGTACTTC. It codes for CASRERQITSSYEQYF. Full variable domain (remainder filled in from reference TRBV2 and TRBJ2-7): EPEVTQTPSHQVTQMGQEVILRCVPISNHLYFYWYRQILGQKVEFLVSFYNNEISEKSEIFDDQFSVERPDGSNFTLKIRSTKLEDSAMYFCASRERQITSSYEQYFGPGTRLTVT.

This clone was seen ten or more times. The CDR3 loop is CSVAGQGASEQYF. CDR3 coding DNA: TGCAGCGTTGCTGGACAGGGGGCGTCCGAGCAGTACTTC. The chain is built from TRBV29-1 and TRBJ2-7, with 11 bases matching TRBD1. The CDR3 loop spans 13 amino acids. J lost 6 bases, V lost 4 bases, and 5 bases had no gene match. Germline CDR1 is SQVTM and CDR2 is ANQGSEA.

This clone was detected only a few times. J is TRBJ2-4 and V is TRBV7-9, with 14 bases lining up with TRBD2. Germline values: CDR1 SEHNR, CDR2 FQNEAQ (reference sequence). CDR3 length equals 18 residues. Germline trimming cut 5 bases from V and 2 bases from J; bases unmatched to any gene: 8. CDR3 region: CASSVGLAGDRSKNIQYF. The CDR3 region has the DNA TGTGCCAGCAGCGTGGGACTAGCGGGAGACCGTTCCAAAAACATTCAGTACTTC.

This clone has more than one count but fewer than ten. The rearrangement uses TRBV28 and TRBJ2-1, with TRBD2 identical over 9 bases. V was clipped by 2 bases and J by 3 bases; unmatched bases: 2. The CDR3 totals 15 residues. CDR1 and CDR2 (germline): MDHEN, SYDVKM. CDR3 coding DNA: TGTGCCAGCAGTTTACGGCGGGGGGGCTACAATGAGCAGTTCTTC. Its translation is CASSLRRGGYNEQFF.

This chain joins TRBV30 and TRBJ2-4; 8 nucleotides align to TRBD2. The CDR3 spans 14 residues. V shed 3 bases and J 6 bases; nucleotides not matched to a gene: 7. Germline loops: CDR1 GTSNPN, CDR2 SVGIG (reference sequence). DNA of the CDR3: TGTGCCTGGAGGGTAGCGGGACCGAGAAACATTCAGTACTTC. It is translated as CAWRVAGPRNIQYF.

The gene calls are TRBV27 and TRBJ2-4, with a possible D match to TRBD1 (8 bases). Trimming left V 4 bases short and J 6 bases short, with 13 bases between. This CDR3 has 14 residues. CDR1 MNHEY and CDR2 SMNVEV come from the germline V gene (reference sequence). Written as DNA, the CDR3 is TGTGCCAGCAGTTCGGACAGGGAGGGAAACATTCAGTACTTC. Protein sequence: CASSSDREGNIQYF.

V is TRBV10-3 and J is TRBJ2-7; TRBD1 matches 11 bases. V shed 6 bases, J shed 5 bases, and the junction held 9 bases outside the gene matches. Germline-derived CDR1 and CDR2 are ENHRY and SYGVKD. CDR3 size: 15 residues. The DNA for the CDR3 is TGTGCCATCAGCGAGACCGGGACAGGGGGGCACGAGCAGTACTTC. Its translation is CAISETGTGGHEQYF.

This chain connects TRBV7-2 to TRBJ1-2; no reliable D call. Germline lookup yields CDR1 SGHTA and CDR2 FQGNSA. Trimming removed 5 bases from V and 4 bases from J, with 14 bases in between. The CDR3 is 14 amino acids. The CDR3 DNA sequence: TGTGCCAGCAGCCCCCGGGGTCAGTCCTATGGCTACACCTTC. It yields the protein CASSPRGQSYGYTF. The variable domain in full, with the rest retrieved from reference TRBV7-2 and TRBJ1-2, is GAGVSQSPSNKVTEKGKDVELRCDPISGHTALYWYRQSLGQGLEFLIYFQGNSAPDKSGLPSDRFSAERTGGSVSTLTIQRTQQEDSAVYLCASSPRGQSYGYTFGSGTRLTVV.

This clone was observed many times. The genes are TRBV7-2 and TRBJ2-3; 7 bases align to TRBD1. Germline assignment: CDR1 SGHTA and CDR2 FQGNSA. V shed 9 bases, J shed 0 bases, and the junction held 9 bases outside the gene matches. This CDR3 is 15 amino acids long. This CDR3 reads CASTPQTGSTDTQYF. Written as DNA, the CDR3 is TGTGCCAGTACACCGCAGACAGGGAGCACAGATACGCAGTATTTT. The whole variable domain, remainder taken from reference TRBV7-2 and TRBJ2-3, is GAGVSQSPSNKVTEKGKDVELRCDPISGHTALYWYRQSLGQGLEFLIYFQGNSAPDKSGLPSDRFSAERTGGSVSTLTIQRTQQEDSAVYLCASTPQTGSTDTQYFGPGTRLTVL.

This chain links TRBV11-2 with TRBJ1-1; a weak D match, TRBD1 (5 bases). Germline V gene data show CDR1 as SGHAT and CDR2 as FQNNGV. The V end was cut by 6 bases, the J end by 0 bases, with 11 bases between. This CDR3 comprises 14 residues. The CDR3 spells CASREGTMNTEAFF. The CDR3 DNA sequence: TGTGCCAGCAGAGAGGGGACTATGAACACTGAAGCTTTCTTT. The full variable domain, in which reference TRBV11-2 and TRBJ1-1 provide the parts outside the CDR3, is EAGVAQSPRYKIIEKRQSVAFWCNPISGHATLYWYQQILGQGPKLLIQFQNNGVVDDSQLPKDRFSAERLKGVDSTLKIQPAKLEDSAVYLCASREGTMNTEAFFGQGTRLTVV.

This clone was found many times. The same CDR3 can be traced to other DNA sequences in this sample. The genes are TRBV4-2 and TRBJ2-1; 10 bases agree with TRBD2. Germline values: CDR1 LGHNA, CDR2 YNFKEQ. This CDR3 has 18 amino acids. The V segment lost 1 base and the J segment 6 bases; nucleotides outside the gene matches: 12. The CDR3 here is CASSQVLNRAGGLNEQFF. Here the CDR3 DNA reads TGTGCCAGCAGCCAAGTGTTGAACAGAGCGGGGGGGCTCAATGAGCAGTTCTTC.

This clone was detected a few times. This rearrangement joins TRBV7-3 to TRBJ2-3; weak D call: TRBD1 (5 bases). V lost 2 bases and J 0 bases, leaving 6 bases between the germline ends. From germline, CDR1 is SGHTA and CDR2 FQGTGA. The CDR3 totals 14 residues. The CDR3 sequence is CASSLAGSTDTQYF. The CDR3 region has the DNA TGTGCCAGCAGCTTAGCAGGGAGCACAGATACGCAGTATTTT.

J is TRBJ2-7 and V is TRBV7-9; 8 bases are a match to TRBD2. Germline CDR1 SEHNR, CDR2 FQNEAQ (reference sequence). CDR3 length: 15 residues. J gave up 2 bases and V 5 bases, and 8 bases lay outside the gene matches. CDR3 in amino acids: CASSQEETSAYEQYF. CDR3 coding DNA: TGTGCCAGCAGCCAAGAAGAGACTAGCGCCTACGAGCAGTACTTC. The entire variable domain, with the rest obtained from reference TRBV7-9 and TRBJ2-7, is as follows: DTGVSQNPRHKITKRGQNVTFRCDPISEHNRLYWYRQTLGQGPEFLTYFQNEAQLEKSRLLSDRFSAERPKGSFSTLEIQRTEQGDSAMYLCASSQEETSAYEQYFGPGTRLTVT.

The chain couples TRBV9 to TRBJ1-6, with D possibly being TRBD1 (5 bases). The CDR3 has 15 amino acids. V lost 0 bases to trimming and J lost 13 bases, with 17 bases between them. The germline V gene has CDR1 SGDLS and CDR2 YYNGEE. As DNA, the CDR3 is TGTGCCAGCAGCGTAGGGCCCAGCGGGGGAGAGCCCCTCCACTTT. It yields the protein CASSVGPSGGEPLHF.

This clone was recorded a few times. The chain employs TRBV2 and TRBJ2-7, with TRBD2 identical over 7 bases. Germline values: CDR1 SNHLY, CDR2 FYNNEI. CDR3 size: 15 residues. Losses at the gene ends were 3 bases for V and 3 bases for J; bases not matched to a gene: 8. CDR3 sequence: CASSDGGGDFYEQYF. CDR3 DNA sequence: TGTGCCAGCAGTGACGGGGGAGGGGATTTCTACGAGCAGTACTTC.

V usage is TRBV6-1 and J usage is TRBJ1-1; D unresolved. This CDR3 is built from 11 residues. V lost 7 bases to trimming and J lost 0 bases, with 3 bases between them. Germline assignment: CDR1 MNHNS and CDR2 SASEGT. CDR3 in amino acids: CASTLNTEAFF. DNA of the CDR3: TGTGCCAGCACATTGAACACTGAAGCTTTCTTT.

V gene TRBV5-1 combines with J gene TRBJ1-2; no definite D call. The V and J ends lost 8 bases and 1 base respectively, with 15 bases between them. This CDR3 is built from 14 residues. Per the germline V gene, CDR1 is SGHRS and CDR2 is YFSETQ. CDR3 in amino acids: CASEEGSRNYGYTF. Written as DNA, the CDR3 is TGCGCCAGTGAGGAGGGTTCCCGTAACTATGGCTACACCTTC.

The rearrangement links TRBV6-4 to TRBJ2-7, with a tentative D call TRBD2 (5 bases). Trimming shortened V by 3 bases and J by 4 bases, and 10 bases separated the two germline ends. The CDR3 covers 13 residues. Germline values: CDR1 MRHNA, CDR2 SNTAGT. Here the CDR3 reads CASSEEGGYEQYF. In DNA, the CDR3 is TGTGCCAGCAGTGAAGAGGGTGGGTACGAGCAGTACTTC.

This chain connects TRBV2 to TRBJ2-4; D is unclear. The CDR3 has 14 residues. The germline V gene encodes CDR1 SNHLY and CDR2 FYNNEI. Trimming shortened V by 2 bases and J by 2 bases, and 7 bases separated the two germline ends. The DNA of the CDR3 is TGTGCCAGCAGTGAACGGTGGTCCAAAAACATTCAGTACTTC. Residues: CASSERWSKNIQYF.

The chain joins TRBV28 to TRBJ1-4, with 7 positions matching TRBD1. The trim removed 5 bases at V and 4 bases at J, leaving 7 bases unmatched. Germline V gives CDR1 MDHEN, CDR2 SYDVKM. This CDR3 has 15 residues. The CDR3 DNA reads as TGTGCCAGCAGTAACAGGGGCATGGGTAATGAAAAACTGTTTTTT. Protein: CASSNRGMGNEKLFF.

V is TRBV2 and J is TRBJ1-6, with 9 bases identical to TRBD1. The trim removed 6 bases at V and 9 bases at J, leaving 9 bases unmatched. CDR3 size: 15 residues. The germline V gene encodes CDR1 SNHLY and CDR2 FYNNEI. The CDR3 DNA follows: TGTGCCAGCAGGAGGGAGACAGGGGGTTTTTCACCCCTCCACTTT. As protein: CASRRETGGFSPLHF.